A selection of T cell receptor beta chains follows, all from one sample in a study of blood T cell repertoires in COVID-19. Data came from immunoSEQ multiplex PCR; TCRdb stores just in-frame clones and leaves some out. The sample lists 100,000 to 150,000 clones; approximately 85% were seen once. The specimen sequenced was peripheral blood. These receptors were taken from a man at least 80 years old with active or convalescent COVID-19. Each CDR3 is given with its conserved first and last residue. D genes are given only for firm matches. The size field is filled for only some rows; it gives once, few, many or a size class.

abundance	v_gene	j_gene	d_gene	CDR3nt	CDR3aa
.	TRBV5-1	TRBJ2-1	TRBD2	TGCGCCAGCAGCTCGACTAGCGGGGGGCTGAATGAGCAGTTCTTC	CASSSTSGGLNEQFF
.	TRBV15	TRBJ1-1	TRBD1	TGTGCCACCAGCAGGCCGACAGGGGTCACTGAAGCTTTCTTT	CATSRPTGVTEAFF
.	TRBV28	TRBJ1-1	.	TGTGCCAGCAGTTTAGCCCCGTGGGGGCGGGGGACTGAAGCTTTCTTT	CASSLAPWGRGTEAFF
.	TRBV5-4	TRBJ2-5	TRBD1	TGTGCCAGCAGTCGGGACAGGGGGCACCTGGGGACCCAGTACTTC	CASSRDRGHLGTQYF
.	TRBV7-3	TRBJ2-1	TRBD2	TGTGCCAGCAGCTCCGATAGCGGGGGCGGCGAGCAGTTCTTC	CASSSDSGGGEQFF
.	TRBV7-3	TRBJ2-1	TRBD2	TGTGCCAGCAGTATGACCAGGACTAGCGTCTACAATGAGCAGTTCTTC	CASSMTRTSVYNEQFF
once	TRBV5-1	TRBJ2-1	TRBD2	TGCGCCAGCAGTACTAGCGGGGGGATGAGCTCCTACAATGAGCAGTTCTTC	CASSTSGGMSSYNEQFF
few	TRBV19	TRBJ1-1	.	TGTGCCAGTAGCAACAGGGATTACGGCGAAGCTTTCTTT	CASSNRDYGEAFF
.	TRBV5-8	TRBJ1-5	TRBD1	TGTGCCAGCAGCCCGGGGACAGGGACCTTGGGCAATCAGCCCCAGCATTTT	CASSPGTGTLGNQPQHF
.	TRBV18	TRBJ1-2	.	TGTGCCAGCTCACCGGTCCCGGAGACTAACTATGGCTACACCTTC	CASSPVPETNYGYTF
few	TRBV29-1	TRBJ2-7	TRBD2	TGCAGCGCCGAAAGCGGGGCTTCCTACGAGCAGTACTTC	CSAESGASYEQYF
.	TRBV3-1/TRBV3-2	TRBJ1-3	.	TGTGCCAGCAGCCAAGGCACCAGGGGAGGAAACACCATATATTTT	CASSQGTRGGNTIYF
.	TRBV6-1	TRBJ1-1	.	TGTGCCAGCAGTGAAAGGGGGGGTCTGAACACTGAAGCTTTCTTT	CASSERGGLNTEAFF
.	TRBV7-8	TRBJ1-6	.	TGTGCCAGCAGCCCTCAGTTGGCCAATTCACCCCTCCACTTT	CASSPQLANSPLHF
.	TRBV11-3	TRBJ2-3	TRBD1	TGTGCCAGCAGCCTAGGACAGGCGTCAGATACGCAGTATTTT	CASSLGQASDTQYF
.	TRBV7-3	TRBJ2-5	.	TGTGCCAGCAGCTTAACTAGGTGGGGAGCGGGCCGCGGTTGGGTAGAGACCCAGTACTTC	CASSLTRWGAGRGWVETQYF
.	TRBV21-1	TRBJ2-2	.	TGTGCCAGCACCAAGAGGGCGGGGAGCTACGACACCGGGGAGCTGTTTTTT	CASTKRAGSYDTGELFF
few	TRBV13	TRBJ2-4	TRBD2	TGTGCCAGCAGCTTAGTGGGAGGGAAAAACATTCAGTACTTC	CASSLVGGKNIQYF
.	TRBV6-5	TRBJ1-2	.	TGTGCCAGCAGTTACGGGCGGGCGGACTATGGCTACACCTTC	CASSYGRADYGYTF
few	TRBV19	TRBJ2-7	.	TGTGCCAGTAGTGGCGGCTCCTACGAGCAGTACTTC	CASSGGSYEQYF
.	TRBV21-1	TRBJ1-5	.	TGTGCCAGCAGCTGGCGGGTTCGGAGTAGTCAGCCCCAGCATTTT	CASSWRVRSSQPQHF
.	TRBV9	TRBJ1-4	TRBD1	TGTGCCAGCAGCGCACCTGACAGGGGGCCGAATGAAAAACTGTTTTTT	CASSAPDRGPNEKLFF
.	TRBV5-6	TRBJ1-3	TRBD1	TGTGCCAGCAGGGAACAGGGGGCATTGGGAAACACCATATATTTT	CASREQGALGNTIYF
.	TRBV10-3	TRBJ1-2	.	TGTGCCAGCTCCTCCCAGGGCGCTGACTATGGCTACACCTTC	CASSSQGADYGYTF
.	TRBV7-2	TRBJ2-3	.	TGTGCCAGCAGCTTTCAGGGGACAGATACGCAGTATTTT	CASSFQGTDTQYF
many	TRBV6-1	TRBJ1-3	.	TGTGCCAGCAGTGAGAGGCCCTACTCTGGAAACACCATATATTTT	CASSERPYSGNTIYF
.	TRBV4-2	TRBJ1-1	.	TGTGCCAGCAGCCAGGTTTTGGAAAGGGGCGGGGACACTGAAGCTTTCTTT	CASSQVLERGGDTEAFF
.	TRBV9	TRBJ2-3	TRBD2	TGTGCCAGCAGCGTAGGGGCTAGCGGGGGGATTGGCACAGATACGCAGTATTTT	CASSVGASGGIGTDTQYF
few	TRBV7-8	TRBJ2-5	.	TGTGCCAGCAGCTACGGGTTCGGGTTTCAAGAGACCCAGTACTTC	CASSYGFGFQETQYF
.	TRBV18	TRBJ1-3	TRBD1	TGTGCCAGCTCACGGACAGGGGACCCCACCTCTGGAAACACCATATATTTT	CASSRTGDPTSGNTIYF
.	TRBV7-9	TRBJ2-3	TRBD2	TGTGCCAGCAGCCGACTAGCGGGAGGGCCTAGCACAGATACGCAGTATTTT	CASSRLAGGPSTDTQYF
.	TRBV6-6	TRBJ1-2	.	TGTGCCAGCAGTTACACTGACTATGGCTACACCTTC	CASSYTDYGYTF
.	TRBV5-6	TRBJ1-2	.	TGTGCCAGCAGCTTGGGGCGGGGGGTTACCTATGGCTACACCTTC	CASSLGRGVTYGYTF
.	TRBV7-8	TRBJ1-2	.	TGTGCCAGCAGCGACAGAGGACGCGATGGCTACACCTTC	CASSDRGRDGYTF
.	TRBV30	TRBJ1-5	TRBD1	TGTGCCTGGAGTGCTGGACAGGGACTTCAGCCCCAGCATTTT	CAWSAGQGLQPQHF
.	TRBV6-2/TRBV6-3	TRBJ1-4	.	TGTGCCAGCAGTTGGAGTAGGGGCCGAGGTGAAAAACTGTTTTTT	CASSWSRGRGEKLFF
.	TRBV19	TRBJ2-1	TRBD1	TGTGCCAGTAGTATAGGTCGGCCGGGACAGAGGTCCCATGAGCAGTTCTTC	CASSIGRPGQRSHEQFF
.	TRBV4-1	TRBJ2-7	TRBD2	TGCGCCAGCAGCCAAGGTGTAGCTCCGGGGGGGCAGTACTTC	CASSQGVAPGGQYF
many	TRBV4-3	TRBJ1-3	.	TGCGCCAGCAGCCCCCAACAGGGAGCTGGAAACACCATATATTTT	CASSPQQGAGNTIYF
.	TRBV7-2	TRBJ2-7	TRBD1	TGTGCCAGCAGCCCCAACCCGGGACAGGGGGCCTACGAGCAGTACTTC	CASSPNPGQGAYEQYF
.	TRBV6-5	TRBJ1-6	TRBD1	TGTGCCAGCAGTTACTTGGACAGGGGGAATTCACCCCTCCACTTT	CASSYLDRGNSPLHF
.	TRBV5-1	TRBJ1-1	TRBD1	TGCGCCAGCAGCAGGGACAGGGGAACAACTGAAGCTTTCTTT	CASSRDRGTTEAFF
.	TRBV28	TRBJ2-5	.	TGTGCCAGCAGTCCGAAAACAGGTTACCAAGAGACCCAGTACTTC	CASSPKTGYQETQYF
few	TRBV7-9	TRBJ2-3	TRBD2	TGTGCCAGCAGCTTAGGGACTAGCGGGAGCACAGATACGCAGTATTTT	CASSLGTSGSTDTQYF
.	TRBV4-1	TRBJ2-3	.	TGCGCCAGCAGCCCGGGGGAGTCGAGCACAGATACGCAGTATTTT	CASSPGESSTDTQYF
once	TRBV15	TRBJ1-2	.	TGTGCCACCAGCGGCGACAGTTCTCTTAACTATGGCTACACCTTC	CATSGDSSLNYGYTF
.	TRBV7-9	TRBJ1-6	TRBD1	TGTGCCAGCAGCGATTACAGGGGCCCAGATAATTCACCCCTCCACTTT	CASSDYRGPDNSPLHF
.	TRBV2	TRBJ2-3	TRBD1	TGTGCCAGCAACCGACAGGGGACAATAGCAGATACGCAGTATTTT	CASNRQGTIADTQYF
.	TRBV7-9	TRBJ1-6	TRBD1	TGTGCCAGCAGCGTCGACAGGGGAAGATCACCCCTCCACTTT	CASSVDRGRSPLHF
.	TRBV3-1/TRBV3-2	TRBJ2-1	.	TGTGCCAGCAGCCAAGCCCCCTCCGGGTCTGAGCAGTTCTTC	CASSQAPSGSEQFF
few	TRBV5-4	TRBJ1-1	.	TGTGCCAGCAGCGCGGGGCGGGGGGCGAACACTGAAGCTTTCTTT	CASSAGRGANTEAFF
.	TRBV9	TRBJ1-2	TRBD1	TGTGCCAGCAGCATCCTCGCGACAGGGCACTATGGCTACACCTTC	CASSILATGHYGYTF
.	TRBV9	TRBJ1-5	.	TGTGCCAGCAGCGTAGACGGGTATGGCAATCAGCCCCAGCATTTT	CASSVDGYGNQPQHF